The next 30 T cell receptor beta chains were all read from a single sample in a study of T cells in Graves' hyperthyroidism and ophthalmopathy. The investigators amplified TCR beta CDR3 regions from RNA transcripts. In the first-round RT-PCR of the TCR CDR3, the HTBI primer set was used. TCRdb passed the multiplex PCR reads through MiXCR, listing each CDR3 protein once. This table has roughly 500,000 distinct CDR3 sequences, less than 25% appearing once. The sequenced material came from blood. The receptors here all came from a woman in her 30s with Graves' ophthalmopathy.

There are many counts of this clonotype. The chain combines TRBV20-1 with TRBJ2-7; TRBD2 agrees at 8 bases. Germline V gene data show CDR1 as DFQATT and CDR2 as SNEGSKA (reference sequence). J was trimmed by 0 bases and V by 3 bases; bases with no gene match: 4. This CDR3 spans 14 amino acids. Written as DNA, the CDR3 is TGCAGTGCTAGGGAGCGGGAGAGCTCCTACGAGCAGTACTTC. Its translation is CSARERESSYEQYF.

This clonotype was counted ten times or more. The V call is TRBV5-1, the J call TRBJ1-1; D is possibly TRBD1 (5 bases). Germline CDR1 is SGHRS and CDR2 is YFSETQ. V lost 2 bases, J lost 1 base, and 21 bases lay in between. The CDR3 is 18 amino acids. CDR3 in amino acids: CASSFGLTHRMRNTEAFF. CDR3 coding DNA: TGCGCCAGCAGCTTCGGACTTACTCACAGGATGAGGAACACTGAAGCTTTCTTT. The whole variable domain, filled in from reference TRBV5-1 and TRBJ1-1, reads KAGVTQTPRYLIKTRGQQVTLSCSPISGHRSVSWYQQTPGQGLQFLFEYFSETQRNKGNFPGRFSGRQFSNSRSEMNVSTLELGDSALYLCASSFGLTHRMRNTEAFFGQGTRLTVV.

The gene calls are TRBV5-1 and TRBJ2-2, with TRBD1 as a possible D gene (6 bases). From germline, CDR1 is SGHRS and CDR2 YFSETQ. The CDR3 runs to 16 residues. Trimming took off 5 bases at V and 0 bases at J, with 14 bases between the two ends. CDR3 nucleotides: TGCGCCAGCAGTTCCGGGCAGGGGCCGAACACCGGGGAGCTGTTTTTT. Translating it yields CASSSGQGPNTGELFF.

J is TRBJ2-4 and V is TRBV6-5; D gene uncertain. The germline V and J ends were trimmed by 3 bases and 0 bases, with 9 bases remaining between them. The CDR3 runs 15 residues. Germline V gene sequence: CDR1 MNHEY, CDR2 SVGAGI. The CDR3 sequence is CASSYPELAKNIQYF. The CDR3 bases are TGTGCCAGCAGTTATCCCGAACTAGCCAAAAACATTCAGTACTTC.

This clonotype was detected a few times. The genes are TRBV4-1 and TRBJ2-7; 8 nucleotides align to TRBD2. Germline V gives CDR1 MGHRA, CDR2 YSYEKL. Unmatched junction bases numbered 3, after V lost 2 bases and J lost 3 bases. This CDR3 comprises 14 residues. In DNA, the CDR3 is TGCGCCAGCAGCCAAAAGCGGGGGAACTACGAGCAGTACTTC. This translates into CASSQKRGNYEQYF.

This clonotype was detected many times. The rearrangement uses TRBV12-3 or TRBV12-4 and TRBJ2-7; 12 positions agree with TRBD2. CDR3 length: 14 residues. With V trimmed by 7 bases and J by 2 bases, 3 bases remained unmatched. The CDR3 DNA follows: TGTGCCAGCACTGGGACTAGCGGGCCCTACGAGCAGTACTTC. This gives the protein CASTGTSGPYEQYF.

The chain couples TRBV12-3 or TRBV12-4 to TRBJ2-2, with 11 positions matching TRBD2. This CDR3 comprises 16 residues. The junction had 5 bases not matched to a gene; V was cut back by 5 bases and J by 3 bases. The chain's CDR3 is CASSRRLAGHTGELFF. CDR3 coding DNA: TGTGCCAGCAGTCGTAGACTAGCGGGGCACACCGGGGAGCTGTTTTTT.

This clonotype was detected ten times or more. The genes are TRBV19 and TRBJ1-5; unclear D gene. The length of the CDR3 is 15 residues. The V gene lost 5 bases and the J gene lost 2 bases, with 13 bases spanning the gap. Per the germline V gene, CDR1 is LNHDA and CDR2 is SQIVND (reference sequence). The CDR3 DNA sequence: TGTGCCAGTAGTGCCGGACCGTGGCGCAATCAGCCCCAGCATTTT. Translating it yields CASSAGPWRNQPQHF.

The chain joins TRBV20-1 to TRBJ2-5; 8 nucleotides align to TRBD2. With V trimmed by 3 bases and J by 1 base, 1 base remained unmatched. CDR1 and CDR2 from the germline V gene are DFQATT and SNEGSKA (reference sequence). This CDR3 spans 13 amino acids. The CDR3 DNA is TGCAGTGCTAGTGGACTAGCCCAAGAGACCCAGTACTTC. Amino acids: CSASGLAQETQYF.

Worth noting for this clonotype: A read error may produce the germline difference seen at one junction end. The V and J genes are TRBV11-1 and TRBJ2-3; 12 bases match TRBD1. The V gene's germline CDR1 is SGHAT and CDR2 FQDESV (reference sequence). The CDR3 loop spans 16 amino acids. CDR3 in DNA: TGTGCCAGCAGCCCTTGGGACAGGGGGCGAACAGATTCGCAGTATTTT. This sequence encodes CASSPWDRGRTDSQYF.

The genes are TRBV7-2 and TRBJ1-5; possibly TRBD1 for D (6 bases). Trimming pared 4 bases from V and 1 base from J, leaving 11 bases between. Looked up from germline, CDR1 is SGHTA and CDR2 is FQGNSA. This CDR3 region has 15 residues. The chain's CDR3 is CASSSTGRSNQPQHF. The CDR3 DNA follows: TGTGCCAGCAGCTCGACAGGTCGAAGCAATCAGCCCCAGCATTTT. The variable domain in full, with the rest retrieved from reference TRBV7-2 and TRBJ1-5, is GAGVSQSPSNKVTEKGKDVELRCDPISGHTALYWYRQSLGQGLEFLIYFQGNSAPDKSGLPSDRFSAERTGGSVSTLTIQRTQQEDSAVYLCASSSTGRSNQPQHFGDGTRLSIL.

This clonotype was counted at least ten times. This chain connects TRBV20-1 to TRBJ2-6, with D possibly called TRBD1 or TRBD2 (6 bases each). The CDR3 runs to 16 residues. V lost 5 bases and J 3 bases, leaving 17 bases between the germline ends. The germline V gene has CDR1 DFQATT and CDR2 SNEGSKA (reference sequence). CDR3 DNA sequence: TGCAGTGCTCGCCGGTGGGGGGCTGGTGGGGCCAACGTCCTGACTTTC. Residues: CSARRWGAGGANVLTF.

There are many counts of this clonotype. The rearrangement uses TRBV7-9 and TRBJ1-3; D gene unclear. Germline CDR1 SEHNR, CDR2 FQNEAQ (reference sequence). The CDR3 is 15 amino acids. Trimming pared 5 bases from V and 4 bases from J, leaving 15 bases between. The CDR3 here is CASSQGGSRGNTIYF. The CDR3 region has the DNA TGTGCCAGCAGCCAAGGTGGTTCTCGCGGAAACACCATATATTTT.

About this clonotype: A read error may produce the germline difference seen at one junction end. The chain employs TRBV12-3 or TRBV12-4 and TRBJ1-1, with D possibly being TRBD1 (6 bases). CDR3 length: 14 residues. The CDR3 loop reads CASSLGWTVTEACF. The CDR3 coding sequence is TGTGCCAGCAGTTTAGGGTGGACAGTCACTGAAGCTTGCTTT.

On this clonotype: This sequence may be a read error, since a much larger clone differs from it by one base. This chain links TRBV5-6 with TRBJ2-5; TRBD1 agrees at 9 bases. The CDR3 covers 15 residues. Germline-derived CDR1 and CDR2 are SGHDT and YYEEEE. The CDR3 DNA follows: TGTGCCAGCAGCCTTCTCCGGGACAGGGTGGAGATCCAGTACTTC. Residues: CASSLLRDRVEIQYF.

This clonotype appeared a few times. The chain combines TRBV16 with TRBJ2-7, with D tentatively TRBD1 or TRBD2 (6 bases each). This CDR3 is 16 amino acids long. Germline CDR1 is KGHSY and CDR2 is FQNENV. Trimming cost V 5 bases and J 1 base, with 18 bases left between them. Here the CDR3 DNA reads TGTGCCAGCAGCGACCCCGGCCGGGGGCCGTCCTACGAGCAGTACTTC. Translating gives CASSDPGRGPSYEQYF.

The table lists this clonotype with many counts. The chain joins TRBV28 to TRBJ1-1, with D perhaps matching TRBD1 (5 bases). CDR3 length: 15 residues. V lost 7 bases to trimming and J lost 5 bases, with 20 bases between them. Germline V gives CDR1 MDHEN, CDR2 SYDVKM. The CDR3 region has the DNA TGTGCCAGCAACCCGGAGGGACGACCGGGGACTGAAGCTTTCTTT. It encodes CASNPEGRPGTEAFF.

Points on this clonotype: This may come from a read error, since a much larger clone is one base off. The chain couples TRBV14 to TRBJ1-2; D is undetermined. The CDR3 has 13 residues. Trimming took 4 bases from V and 9 from J, leaving 15 bases between them. Germline V gene lookup returns CDR1 SGHDN and CDR2 FVKESK. The CDR3 protein is CASSRVYRMSYTF. CDR3 bases: TGTGCCAGCAGCCGAGTCTACAGAATGAGCTACACCTTC.

The rearrangement uses TRBV11-1 and TRBJ1-1; TRBD1 aligns across 7 bases. CDR3 size: 16 residues. Germline loops: CDR1 SGHAT, CDR2 FQDESV (reference sequence). The J segment lost 1 base and the V segment lost 5 bases, leaving 10 bases of the junction unmatched. CDR3 loop: CASSPMGRGTNTEAFF. CDR3 DNA: TGTGCCAGCAGCCCCATGGGCAGGGGGACGAACACTGAAGCTTTCTTT.

The table lists this clonotype with many counts. The chain is built from TRBV6-2 or TRBV6-3 and TRBJ2-7, with D tentatively TRBD1 (6 bases). Germline V gene lookup returns CDR1 MNHEY and CDR2 SVGEGT. This CDR3 is built from 15 residues. Trimming took 4 bases from V and 2 from J, leaving 15 bases between them. CDR3 loop: CASSSAGTTTYEQYF. As DNA, the CDR3 is TGTGCCAGCAGTTCAGCCGGGACAACAACCTACGAGCAGTACTTC.

This clonotype was counted at least ten times. The gene calls are TRBV5-1 and TRBJ1-5; D might be TRBD1 (5 bases). The V gene lost 4 bases and the J gene lost 6 bases, with 14 bases spanning the gap. Germline V gene sequence: CDR1 SGHRS, CDR2 YFSETQ. The CDR3 runs to 14 residues. The DNA of the CDR3 is TGCGCCAGCAGCATAGAGGGGACTGGTCAGCCCCAGCATTTT. This encodes CASSIEGTGQPQHF.

The chain has TRBV7-3 and TRBJ2-2; 8 bases line up with TRBD2. The J segment lost 4 bases and the V segment lost 2 bases, leaving 6 bases of the junction unmatched. The CDR3 contains 16 residues. Germline V gives CDR1 SGHTA, CDR2 FQGTGA. The CDR3 nucleotides are TGTGCCAGCAGCTTATGGTCTGCGGGAGGCACCGGGGAGCTGTTTTTT. Residues: CASSLWSAGGTGELFF. The variable domain in full, with the rest retrieved from reference TRBV7-3 and TRBJ2-2, is GAGVSQTPSNKVTEKGKYVELRCDPISGHTALYWYRQSLGQGPEFLIYFQGTGAADDSGLPNDRFFAVRPEGSVSTLKIQRTERGDSAVYLCASSLWSAGGTGELFFGEGSRLTVL.

This chain connects TRBV6-2 or TRBV6-3 to TRBJ1-1; a weak D match, TRBD1 (6 bases). Germline loops: CDR1 MNHEY, CDR2 SVGEGT. The CDR3 is 18 residues long. The V end lost 6 bases, the J end lost 0 bases, and 23 bases lay between the germline ends. CDR3 region: CASRLPLDSSFMNTEAFF. The CDR3, as DNA: TGTGCCAGCAGACTGCCGTTGGACAGCTCCTTCATGAACACTGAAGCTTTCTTT.

This clonotype was counted many times. This sequence joins TRBV5-1 and TRBJ2-7; D gene uncertain. The CDR3 runs to 14 residues. V lost 3 bases and J 6 bases, leaving 16 bases between the germline ends. The germline CDR1 and CDR2 sequences are SGHRS and YFSETQ. The DNA of the CDR3 is TGCGCCAGCAGCTCCGCAGGAGCCCATGGCGAGCAGTACTTC. Its translation: CASSSAGAHGEQYF.

This clonotype was counted ten times or more. V usage is TRBV6-5 and J usage is TRBJ1-2; D call uncertain. The CDR3 contains 12 residues. Trimming shortened V by 2 bases and J by 2 bases, and 3 bases separated the two germline ends. Germline assignment: CDR1 MNHEY and CDR2 SVGAGI. This chain's CDR3 is CASSYRNYGYTF. The CDR3 DNA is TGTGCCAGCAGTTACAGGAACTATGGCTACACCTTC.

In this sample, this clonotype turned up many times. V usage is TRBV6-4 and J usage is TRBJ1-5, with D unresolved. V was shortened by 3 bases and J by 6 bases, with 9 bases between the two germline ends. The CDR3 is 13 amino acids. Germline V gives CDR1 MRHNA, CDR2 SNTAGT. In nucleotides, the CDR3 is TGTGCCAGCAGTGAGGGAAGTGGTCAGCCCCAGCATTTT. Translating gives CASSEGSGQPQHF.

The CDR3 loop is CASSLRATGGINSPLHF. In nucleotides, the CDR3 is TGTGCCAGCAGTTTACGAGCGACAGGGGGCATAAATTCACCCCTCCACTTT. This chain connects TRBV28 to TRBJ1-6; the match to TRBD1 covers 10 bases. The CDR3 is made up of 17 amino acids. The V and J ends lost 2 bases and 7 bases, in that order; junction bases with no gene match: 8. Germline CDR1 reads MDHEN; CDR2 reads SYDVKM.

In its sample, this clonotype was seen many times. The CDR3 sequence: CASSTQQVHGYTF. In nucleotides, the CDR3 is TGTGCCAGCAGTACTCAACAGGTCCATGGCTACACCTTC. The chain links TRBV12-3 or TRBV12-4 to TRBJ1-2; D is perhaps TRBD1 (5 bases). The CDR3 is 13 residues long. Trimming pared 5 bases from V and 6 bases from J, leaving 13 bases between.

V usage is TRBV6-1 and J usage is TRBJ2-5; weak D call: TRBD2 (6 bases). CDR1 MNHNS and CDR2 SASEGT come from the germline V gene. Trimming pared 1 base from V and 6 bases from J, leaving 12 bases between. The CDR3 is 14 amino acids. The CDR3: CASSEDTGVKTQYF. DNA of the CDR3: TGTGCCAGCAGTGAAGATACGGGAGTAAAGACCCAGTACTTC.

The chain is built from TRBV27 and TRBJ2-7; D may be TRBD2 (6 bases). The CDR3 contains 15 residues. Germline V gives CDR1 MNHEY, CDR2 SMNVEV (reference sequence). V was pared by 4 bases and J by 0 bases, with 13 bases between. CDR3 coding DNA: TGTGCCAGCAGTTCCCCGGACGGGGGCTCCTACGAGCAGTACTTC. Encoded protein: CASSSPDGGSYEQYF.